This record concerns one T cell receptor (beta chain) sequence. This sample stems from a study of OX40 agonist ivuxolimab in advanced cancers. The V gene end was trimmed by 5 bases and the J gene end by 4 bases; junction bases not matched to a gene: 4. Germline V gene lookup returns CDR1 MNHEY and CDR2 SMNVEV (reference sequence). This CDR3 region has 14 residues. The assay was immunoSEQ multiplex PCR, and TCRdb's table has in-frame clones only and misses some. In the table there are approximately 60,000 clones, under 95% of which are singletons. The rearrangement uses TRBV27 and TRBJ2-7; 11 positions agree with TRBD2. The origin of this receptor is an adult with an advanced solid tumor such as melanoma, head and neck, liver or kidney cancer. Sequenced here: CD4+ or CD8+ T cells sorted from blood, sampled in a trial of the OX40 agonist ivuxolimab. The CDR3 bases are TGTGCCAGCAGTATGGGACTAGCGGTATACGAGCAGTACTTC. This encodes CASSMGLAVYEQYF.